The 9 T cell receptor beta chains presented below share a single source sample, sequenced in a study of regulatory T cells in long-lasting Graves disease. Time point here: persistent/refractory GD, antithyroid drugs over 5 years with positive TRAb. PBMCs were the source of the RNA used for TCR sequencing. Arm-PCR of CDR3 regions with iRepertoire HTBI primers generated TCR beta libraries. Using its own MiXCR run on the multiplex PCR reads, TCRdb lists one record per CDR3 protein. The table includes 300,000 to 500,000 distinct CDR3 sequences, roughly 20% detected once. Source: peripheral blood mononuclear cells (PBMCs), taken when the disease was refractory, from a patient treated with antithyroid drugs. The receptors were gathered from a female donor with Graves disease.

The rearrangement uses TRBV12-3 or TRBV12-4 and TRBJ2-2; D unresolved. This CDR3 contains 15 residues. V was trimmed by 3 bases and J by 1 base, leaving 9 bases between them. The CDR3 region is CASSLELRNTGELFF. Here the CDR3 DNA reads TGTGCCAGCAGTTTGGAGTTGCGGAACACCGGGGAGCTGTTTTTT.

This clonotype has ten or more counts. The chain couples TRBV6-1 to TRBJ1-2; D gene uncertain. Germline V gives CDR1 MNHNS, CDR2 SASEGT. There are 13 residues in the CDR3. V was pared by 3 bases and J by 4 bases, with 9 bases between. CDR3 DNA: TGTGCCAGCAGTGATATAGGAGTCTATGGCTACACCTTC. This translates into CASSDIGVYGYTF.

The sample holds many counts of this clonotype. The chain links TRBV28 to TRBJ1-1; D not certain. V was trimmed by 6 bases and J by 0 bases, leaving 11 bases between them. CDR1 and CDR2 (germline): MDHEN, SYDVKM. The CDR3 loop spans 14 amino acids. This CDR3 reads CASSPPAMNTEAFF. The CDR3, as DNA: TGTGCCAGCAGCCCCCCGGCAATGAACACTGAAGCTTTCTTT.

This clonotype was observed many times. The genes are TRBV2 and TRBJ2-5; TRBD2 aligns across 11 bases. Trimming at V came to 4 bases and at J to 5 bases, leaving 3 bases not matched to a gene. Germline V lookup: CDR1 SNHLY, CDR2 FYNNEI. CDR3 length: 14 residues. The CDR3 is CASSGLAGLETQYF. CDR3 coding DNA: TGTGCCAGCAGTGGACTAGCGGGATTGGAGACCCAGTACTTC.

The J gene is TRBJ2-7, the V gene TRBV12-3 or TRBV12-4; maybe TRBD2 (6 bases). This CDR3 has 13 residues. V shed 6 bases and J shed 3 bases, with 12 bases lying between them. CDR3 in DNA: TGTGCCAGCAGATCGGGGGATGTCTACGAGCAGTACTTC. Amino acid sequence: CASRSGDVYEQYF.

The sample holds many counts of this clonotype. This chain's CDR3 is CASSLRGELETQYF. CDR3 sequence (DNA): TGTGCCAGCAGCTTGCGGGGGGAATTGGAGACCCAGTACTTC. The chain combines TRBV11-3 with TRBJ2-5; 8 bases fit TRBD2. The germline V gene encodes CDR1 SGHNT and CDR2 YENEEA. The V segment lost 3 bases and the J segment 5 bases; nucleotides outside the gene matches: 5. This CDR3 is 14 amino acids long.

This chain connects TRBV7-9 to TRBJ1-4, with TRBD1 identical over 7 bases. Germline lookup yields CDR1 SEHNR and CDR2 FQNEAQ (reference sequence). The CDR3 consists of 15 residues. The trim removed 5 bases at V and 5 bases at J, leaving 8 bases unmatched. CDR3: CASSARTGLNEKLFF. CDR3 DNA sequence: TGTGCCAGCAGCGCCCGGACAGGATTAAATGAAAAACTGTTTTTT.

A few counts support this clonotype. This chain joins TRBV5-5 and TRBJ2-2; TRBD2 aligns across 8 bases. The CDR3 totals 14 residues. Germline V gives CDR1 SGHKS, CDR2 YYEKEE (reference sequence). V lost 4 bases to trimming and J lost 7 bases; unmatched junction nucleotides: 6. CDR3 bases: TGTGCCAGCAGCACGGGGGGGAAAAGCGGGGAGCTGTTTTTT. It specifies CASSTGGKSGELFF.

This clonotype came up a few times. The chain uses TRBV19 and TRBJ1-1; TRBD1 matches 9 bases. CDR1 LNHDA and CDR2 SQIVND come from the germline V gene (reference sequence). The CDR3 has 14 amino acids. Germline trimming cut 7 bases from V and 1 base from J; bases unmatched to any gene: 4. DNA for the CDR3: TGTGCCAGTACCCGGGACAGGGCGAACACTGAAGCTTTCTTT. Protein sequence: CASTRDRANTEAFF.